Listed here are 20 T cell receptor beta chains from one sample, sequenced in a study of blood T cell repertoires in COVID-19. Clones were sequenced by immunoSEQ multiplex PCR, and TCRdb holds only the in-frame ones, with some missing. The sample has around 95,000 clones; roughly 84% are singletons. The sequenced sample was peripheral blood. These receptors all come from a human donor in a cohort sampled during active COVID-19.

The chain combines TRBV15 with TRBJ2-7; 7 nucleotides line up with TRBD2. Germline assignment: CDR1 LNHNV and CDR2 YYDKDF (reference sequence). Germline trimming cut 5 bases from V and 4 bases from J; bases unmatched to any gene: 5. The CDR3 spans 13 residues. The CDR3 sequence is CATSPASGYEQYF. In DNA form, the CDR3 reads TGTGCCACCAGCCCAGCTAGCGGATACGAGCAGTACTTC.

The V call is TRBV5-1, the J call TRBJ2-7; 8 positions agree with TRBD2. V shed 4 bases and J 6 bases; nucleotides not matched to a gene: 12. The germline CDR1 and CDR2 sequences are SGHRS and YFSETQ. This CDR3 comprises 15 residues. This CDR3 is CASSPGDSGEGEQYF. The DNA for the CDR3 is TGCGCCAGCAGCCCGGGGGATAGCGGGGAGGGCGAGCAGTACTTC.

The table lists this clone with a count of one. The genes are TRBV6-4 and TRBJ2-1, with 7 bases identical to TRBD2. The V gene end was trimmed by 0 bases and the J gene end by 6 bases; junction bases not matched to a gene: 5. Germline V lookup: CDR1 MRHNA, CDR2 SNTAGT. This CDR3 has 15 amino acids. This chain's CDR3 is CASSDSFGGTNEQFF. CDR3 nucleotides: TGTGCCAGCAGTGACTCTTTCGGGGGGACCAATGAGCAGTTCTTC.

The rearrangement links TRBV21-1 to TRBJ1-2. TRBV21-1 is recorded as a pseudogene. The CDR3 sequence is 14 residues long. The CDR3 DNA follows: TGTGCCAGTCAACCGGGACGGGAGAGATATGGCTACACCTTC. It specifies CASQPGRERYGYTF.

The V gene is TRBV29-1, the J gene TRBJ1-2; the D gene is possibly TRBD1 (5 bases). V dropped 4 bases and J dropped 2 bases, with 8 bases sitting between them. Per the germline V gene, CDR1 is SQVTM and CDR2 is ANQGSEA. The CDR3 is made up of 12 amino acids. CDR3 nucleotides: TGCAGCGTTGGGGAGGGGAACTATGGCTACACCTTC. This encodes CSVGEGNYGYTF.

The chain couples TRBV6-5 to TRBJ1-2, with 9 bases matching TRBD1. CDR3 size: 12 residues. Per the germline V gene, CDR1 is MNHEY and CDR2 is SVGAGI. Trimming cost V 8 bases and J 8 bases; bases outside gene matches: 6. DNA of the CDR3: TGTGCCAGCCACGGGACAGGGAGAGGCTACACCTTC. Translation gives CASHGTGRGYTF.

The CDR3 loop is CASRDRGLYNEQFF. As DNA, the CDR3 is TGTGCCAGCAGGGACAGGGGGCTCTACAATGAGCAGTTCTTC. The chain links TRBV2 to TRBJ2-1, with 11 bases identical to TRBD1. This CDR3 contains 14 residues. Trimming removed 6 bases from V and 3 bases from J; junction bases left unmatched: 1. Looked up from germline, CDR1 is SNHLY and CDR2 is FYNNEI.

The rearrangement uses TRBV7-9 and TRBJ2-3; 11 bases line up with TRBD2. With V trimmed by 4 bases and J by 2 bases, 5 bases remained unmatched. CDR3 size: 16 residues. Per germline, CDR1 SEHNR and CDR2 FQNEAQ (reference sequence). The CDR3 here is CASSYGTSGITDTQYF. CDR3 DNA: TGTGCCAGCAGCTATGGGACTAGCGGAATCACAGATACGCAGTATTTT.

V is TRBV5-1 and J is TRBJ1-1; D may be TRBD1 (5 bases). The CDR3 totals 15 residues. The V gene lost 2 bases and the J gene lost 0 bases, with 11 bases spanning the gap. In germline, CDR1 is SGHRS, CDR2 YFSETQ. The CDR3 loop is CASSLSQAVNTEAFF. DNA of the CDR3: TGCGCCAGCAGCTTATCACAGGCAGTGAACACTGAAGCTTTCTTT.

Comments on this clone: The sample has other DNA sequences that encode this CDR3 too. The rearrangement joins TRBV11-2 to TRBJ1-1; TRBD1 matches 10 bases. V lost 5 bases, J lost 4 bases, and 7 bases stayed unmatched. Germline CDR1 is SGHAT and CDR2 is FQNNGV. There are 15 residues in the CDR3. The CDR3 loop is CASSPDRGRGTEAFF. As DNA, the CDR3 is TGTGCCAGCAGCCCCGACAGGGGGCGAGGCACTGAAGCTTTCTTT.

This clone was detected once. The rearrangement joins TRBV18 to TRBJ2-5; 8 bases align to TRBD2. The CDR3 has 14 residues. Per the germline V gene, CDR1 is KGHSH and CDR2 is LQKENI. The V gene end was trimmed by 6 bases and the J gene end by 3 bases; junction bases not matched to a gene: 6. The CDR3 reads CASSLTGREETQYF. CDR3 nucleotide sequence: TGTGCCAGCTCTCTCACCGGGAGGGAAGAGACCCAGTACTTC.

The chain uses TRBV5-5 and TRBJ2-6; TRBD2 might be the D (6 bases). Trimming took 2 bases from V and 4 from J, leaving 19 bases between them. The germline gives CDR1 SGHKS, CDR2 YYEKEE (reference sequence). The CDR3 is 18 residues long. The CDR3 protein is CASSLYAGLSAGANVLTF. CDR3 nucleotides: TGTGCCAGCAGCTTATATGCAGGACTATCCGCGGGGGCCAACGTCCTGACTTTC.

The genes are TRBV6-6 and TRBJ2-5; D is undetermined. V was pared by 9 bases and J by 2 bases, with 10 bases between. The CDR3 contains 12 residues. Germline CDR1 reads MNHNY; CDR2 reads SVGAGI (reference sequence). The CDR3 protein is CASSETQETQYF. The CDR3 nucleotides read TGTGCCAGTTCCGAAACTCAAGAGACCCAGTACTTC.

The V and J genes are TRBV27 and TRBJ1-6; 9 bases are shared with TRBD1. V shed 6 bases and J 7 bases; nucleotides not matched to a gene: 4. The CDR3 runs 14 residues. CDR1 MNHEY and CDR2 SMNVEV come from the germline V gene (reference sequence). The CDR3 loop is CASRDDRGNSPLHF. The CDR3 DNA sequence: TGTGCCAGCAGGGACGACAGGGGGAATTCACCCCTCCACTTT.

This sequence joins TRBV3-1 (or the pseudogene TRBV3-2) and TRBJ2-1; D gene ambiguous. CDR1 is LGHDT and CDR2 is YNNKEL in the germline V gene (reference sequence). This CDR3 is built from 14 residues. The V gene lost 3 bases and the J gene lost 9 bases, with 15 bases spanning the gap. Written as DNA, the CDR3 is TGTGCCAGCAGCCAGGGTGGCCGGAGTGGTGAGCAGTTCTTC. It encodes CASSQGGRSGEQFF.

This CDR3 is CASSLAQGGTSSYEQYF. The DNA for the CDR3 is TGTGCCAGCAGCTTAGCTCAGGGAGGGACGAGCTCCTACGAGCAGTACTTC. The chain joins TRBV7-2 to TRBJ2-7; TRBD2 matches at 7 bases. CDR1 is SGHTA and CDR2 is FQGNSA in the germline V gene. The ends lost 0 bases at V and 0 bases at J; junction bases unmatched: 8. The CDR3 covers 17 residues. The variable domain in full, with the rest retrieved from reference TRBV7-2 and TRBJ2-7, is GAGVSQSPSNKVTEKGKDVELRCDPISGHTALYWYRQSLGQGLEFLIYFQGNSAPDKSGLPSDRFSAERTGGSVSTLTIQRTQQEDSAVYLCASSLAQGGTSSYEQYFGPGTRLTVT.

This rearrangement joins TRBV6-5 to TRBJ2-7; 8 bases match TRBD1. Germline V gene lookup returns CDR1 MNHEY and CDR2 SVGAGI. J lost 6 bases, V lost 6 bases, and 7 bases had no gene match. This CDR3 contains 13 residues. The CDR3 spells CASRGDRYREQYF. CDR3 DNA sequence: TGTGCCAGCAGGGGGGACAGGTATCGCGAGCAGTACTTC.

V and J are TRBV5-1 and TRBJ1-1; 10 positions agree with TRBD1. With 4 bases clipped from V and 4 bases from J, the junction kept 7 bases outside the gene matches. The CDR3 has 15 residues. CDR1 SGHRS and CDR2 YFSETQ come from the germline V gene. The CDR3 DNA reads as TGCGCCAGCAGCCCCTGGGGACAGGGGAGCACTGAAGCTTTCTTT. Residues: CASSPWGQGSTEAFF. The whole variable domain, filled in from reference TRBV5-1 and TRBJ1-1, reads KAGVTQTPRYLIKTRGQQVTLSCSPISGHRSVSWYQQTPGQGLQFLFEYFSETQRNKGNFPGRFSGRQFSNSRSEMNVSTLELGDSALYLCASSPWGQGSTEAFFGQGTRLTVV.

The chain recombines TRBV2 with TRBJ1-6; possible D gene TRBD1, 6 bases. CDR3 length equals 15 residues. Trimming took 6 bases from V and 10 from J, leaving 19 bases between them. CDR1 and CDR2 from the germline V gene are SNHLY and FYNNEI. Here the CDR3 DNA reads TGTGCCAGCAGGGACGTAGCAGGGGTTGGATCACCCCTCCACTTT. Translation gives CASRDVAGVGSPLHF. The full variable domain, rest sourced from reference TRBV2 and TRBJ1-6, is EPEVTQTPSHQVTQMGQEVILRCVPISNHLYFYWYRQILGQKVEFLVSFYNNEISEKSEIFDDQFSVERPDGSNFTLKIRSTKLEDSAMYFCASRDVAGVGSPLHFGNGTRLTVT.

This clone came up once. The rearrangement uses TRBV25-1 and TRBJ2-6; TRBD1 might be the D (5 bases). The V gene lost 3 bases and the J gene lost 3 bases, with 6 bases spanning the gap. Germline-derived CDR1 and CDR2 are MGHDK and SYGVNS. This CDR3 region has 14 residues. CDR3 in DNA: TGTGCCAGCAGTGACAGGGTTGGGGCCAACGTCCTGACTTTC. It translates to CASSDRVGANVLTF.